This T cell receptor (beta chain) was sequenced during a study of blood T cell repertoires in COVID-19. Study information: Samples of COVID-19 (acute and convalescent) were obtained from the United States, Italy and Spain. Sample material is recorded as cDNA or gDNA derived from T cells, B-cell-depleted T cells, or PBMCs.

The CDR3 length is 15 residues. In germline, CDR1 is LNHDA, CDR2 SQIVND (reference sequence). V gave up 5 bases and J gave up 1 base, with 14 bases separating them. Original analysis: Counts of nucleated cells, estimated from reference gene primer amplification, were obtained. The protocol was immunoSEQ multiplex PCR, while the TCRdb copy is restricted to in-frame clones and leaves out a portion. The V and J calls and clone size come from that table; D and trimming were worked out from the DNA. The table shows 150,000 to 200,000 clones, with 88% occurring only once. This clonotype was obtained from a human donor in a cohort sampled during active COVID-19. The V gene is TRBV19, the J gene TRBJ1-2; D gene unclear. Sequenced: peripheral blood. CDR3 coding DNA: TGTGCCAGTAGTGCCAGAGGGAACCGTAACTATGGCTACACCTTC. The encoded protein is CASSARGNRNYGYTF.